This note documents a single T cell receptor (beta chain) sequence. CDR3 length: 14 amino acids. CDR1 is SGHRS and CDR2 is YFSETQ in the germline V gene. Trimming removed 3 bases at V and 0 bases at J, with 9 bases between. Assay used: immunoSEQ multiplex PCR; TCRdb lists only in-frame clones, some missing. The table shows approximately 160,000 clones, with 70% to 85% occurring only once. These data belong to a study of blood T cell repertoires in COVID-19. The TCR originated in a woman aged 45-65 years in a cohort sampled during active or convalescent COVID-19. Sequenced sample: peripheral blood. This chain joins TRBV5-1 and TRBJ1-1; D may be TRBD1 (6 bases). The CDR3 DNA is TGCGCCAGCAGCTCCCAGGGGCTGAACACTGAAGCTTTCTTT. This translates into CASSSQGLNTEAFF.